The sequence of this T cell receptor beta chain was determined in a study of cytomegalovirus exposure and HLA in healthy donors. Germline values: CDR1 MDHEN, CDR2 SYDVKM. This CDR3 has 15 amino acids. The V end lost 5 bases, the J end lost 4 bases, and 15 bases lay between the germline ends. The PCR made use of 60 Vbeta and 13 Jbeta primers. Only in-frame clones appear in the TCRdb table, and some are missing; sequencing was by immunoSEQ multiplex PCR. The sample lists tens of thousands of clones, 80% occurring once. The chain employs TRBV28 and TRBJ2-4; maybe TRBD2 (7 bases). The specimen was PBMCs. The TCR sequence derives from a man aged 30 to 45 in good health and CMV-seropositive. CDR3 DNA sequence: TGTGCCAGCAGTCCTCTAGGGGGGGCAAAAAACATTCAGTACTTC. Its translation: CASSPLGGAKNIQYF.